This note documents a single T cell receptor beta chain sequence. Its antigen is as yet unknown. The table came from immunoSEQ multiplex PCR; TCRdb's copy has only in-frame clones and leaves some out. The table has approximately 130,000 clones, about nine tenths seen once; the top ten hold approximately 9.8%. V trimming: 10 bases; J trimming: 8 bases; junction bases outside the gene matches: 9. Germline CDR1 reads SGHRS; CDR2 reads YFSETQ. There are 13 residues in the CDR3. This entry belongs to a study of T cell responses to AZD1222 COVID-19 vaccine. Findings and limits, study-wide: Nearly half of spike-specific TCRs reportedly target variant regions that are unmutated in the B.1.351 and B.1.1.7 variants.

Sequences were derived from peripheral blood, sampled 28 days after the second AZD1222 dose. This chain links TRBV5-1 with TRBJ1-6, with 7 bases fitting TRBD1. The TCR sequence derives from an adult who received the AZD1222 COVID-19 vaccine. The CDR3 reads CARGQGGDSPLHF. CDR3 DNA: TGCGCCCGCGGGCAGGGGGGGGATTCACCCCTCCACTTT.